The rows below give T cell receptor beta chains drawn from one sample of a study of T cells after yellow fever vaccination. TCRdb re-called the 5' RACE reads through MiXCR, storing one row per CDR3 protein. The sample yields around 590,000 distinct CDR3 sequences, roughly an eighth seen once. This material consisted of PBMCs, taken on the day of the yellow fever booster vaccination. Receptor source: a man aged 25-45 years who received the YFV17D yellow fever vaccine. Each CDR3 is given with its conserved first and last residue. D genes are given only for firm matches. Where a row states a size, it is once, few, many or the class of an expanded clone; other rows omit it.

TRBV4-1	TRBD1	.	TRBJ2-5	TGCGCCAGCAGCCAAGAAGGACAGGTTAAAGAGACCCAGTACTTC	CASSQEGQVKETQYF
TRBV29-1	.	many	TRBJ2-4	TGCAGCGTTGTGGCTAGTCGAGTAGCCAAAAACATTCAGTACTTC	CSVVASRVAKNIQYF
TRBV4-1	.	.	TRBJ1-2	TGCGCCAGCAGCCAACGGGGGGTAAACTATGGCTACACCTTC	CASSQRGVNYGYTF
TRBV7-3	.	many	TRBJ2-5	TGTGCCAGCAGCTTAGCGGGATACGAGACCCAGTACTTC	CASSLAGYETQYF
TRBV23-1	.	.	TRBJ2-5	TGCGCCAGCAGTCAATTGGGGGGGCGACGGGGTGAGACCCAGTACTTC	CASSQLGGRRGETQYF
TRBV7-2	.	many	TRBJ2-5	TGTGCCAGCAGCTCACGGACGGGGGCCCAGGAGGCCCAGTACTTC	CASSSRTGAQEAQYF
TRBV5-4	.	.	TRBJ2-1	TGTGCCAGCAGCTTGGCAAGACAGGGAGGCTACAATGAGCAGTTCTTC	CASSLARQGGYNEQFF
TRBV14	TRBD1	.	TRBJ1-1	TGTGCCAGCAGCCAAGAGGACAGGGCCGGCACTGAAGCTTTCTTT	CASSQEDRAGTEAFF
TRBV5-4	TRBD2	.	TRBJ2-7	TGTGCCAGCAGCCAAGCGGGACCATCCTACGAGCAGTACTTC	CASSQAGPSYEQYF
TRBV4-3	.	many	TRBJ2-2	TGCGCCAGCAGCCAAGTACAGGCGATGAACACCGGGGAGCTGTTTTTT	CASSQVQAMNTGELFF
TRBV3-1	.	.	TRBJ2-5	TGTGCCAGCAGCCAACGGACAGAGGCGACCCAGTACTTC	CASSQRTEATQYF
TRBV20-1	.	.	TRBJ2-3	TGCAGTGCTCCCAGAGGGGGGTTTGGGACAGATACGCAGTATTTT	CSAPRGGFGTDTQYF
TRBV4-2	TRBD2	.	TRBJ2-5	TGTGCCAGCAGCCAAGACCCCCTGGGACTAGCGGGAGGGACACGTGGGGAGACCCAGTACTTC	CASSQDPLGLAGGTRGETQYF
TRBV6-1	.	few	TRBJ2-7	TGTGCCAGCAGTGCCCCAAAGGGGCTGAACTCCTACGAGCAGTACTTC	CASSAPKGLNSYEQYF
TRBV2	TRBD1	.	TRBJ1-1	TGTGCCAGCAGGAAGACAGGGGGCTGGACTGAAGCTTTCTTT	CASRKTGGWTEAFF
TRBV29-1	TRBD1	.	TRBJ2-3	TGCAGCGTTACAGGGGGGCTAAGCACAGATACGCAGTATTTT	CSVTGGLSTDTQYF
TRBV7-2	TRBD2	.	TRBJ2-7	TGTGCCAGCAGCTTAGCGCCCGCCGGGGGGGAGCAGTACTTC	CASSLAPAGGEQYF
TRBV20-1	TRBD2	many	TRBJ2-1	TGCAGTGCTAGAGATCTGGCGGGAGCCTCCTACAATGAGCAGTTCTTC	CSARDLAGASYNEQFF
TRBV6-1	.	.	TRBJ1-4	TGTGCCAGCCAATTCCGGGGAGGGAACGAAAAACTGTTTTTT	CASQFRGGNEKLFF
TRBV6-6	.	few	TRBJ1-1	TGTGCCAGCACGGGGGAAATGGTCACTGAAGCTTTCTTT	CASTGEMVTEAFF
TRBV6-5	.	few	TRBJ2-3	TGTGCCAGCAATCTAATGAGCACAGATACGCAGTATTTT	CASNLMSTDTQYF
TRBV20-1	.	few	TRBJ1-4	TGCAGTGCTAGTGCCAGGGTGGAAGAAAAACTGTTTTTT	CSASARVEEKLFF
TRBV6-1	.	.	TRBJ2-3	TGTGCCAGCACTCCCCTCGGACAACCGACTCCGGATACGCAGTATTTT	CASTPLGQPTPDTQYF
TRBV19	.	.	TRBJ2-2	TGTGCCAGTAGTCCCGCCCCTTTTGTAGGGGAGCTGTTTTTT	CASSPAPFVGELFF
TRBV27	TRBD2	.	TRBJ2-5	TGTGCCAGCAGTTTTATTAGCGGGAGAGTTGGGACCCAGTACTTC	CASSFISGRVGTQYF
TRBV7-3	TRBD2	few	TRBJ2-1	TGTGCCAGCAGCCCTGGGACTAGCTTGAGTGAGCAGTTCTTC	CASSPGTSLSEQFF
TRBV7-2	TRBD2	few	TRBJ2-3	TGTGCCAGCAGTTTCAGGACTAGCGGGTTAGATACGCAGTATTTT	CASSFRTSGLDTQYF
TRBV29-1	TRBD2	few	TRBJ2-1	TGCAGCGTTGAGCGTAGCGGGAGCTACAATGAGCAGTTCTTC	CSVERSGSYNEQFF
TRBV10-2	TRBD2	.	TRBJ2-7	TGCGCCAGCAGTGAGTCTCGGGCTAGCGGGAGGTTTACGTACTTC	CASSESRASGRFTYF
TRBV2	TRBD2	.	TRBJ2-1	TGTGCCAGCAGTGAGCGGGAGGGGTACAATGAGCAGTTCTTC	CASSEREGYNEQFF
TRBV3-1	.	.	TRBJ2-7	TGTGCCAGCAGCCGTATATGTTGGGGGGAAGACTTCTACGAGCAGTACTTC	CASSRICWGEDFYEQYF
TRBV12-3/TRBV12-4	.	few	TRBJ1-5	TGTGCCTCCAAGGGCAGCAATCAGCCCCAGCATTTT	CASKGSNQPQHF
TRBV7-2	.	few	TRBJ2-1	TGTGCCAGCAGCACGTCGGCGAGCTCCTACAATGAGCAGTTCTTC	CASSTSASSYNEQFF
TRBV19	TRBD1	.	TRBJ1-3	TGTGCCAGTAGTATTATGACAGGGGAAAGAAACACCATATATTTT	CASSIMTGERNTIYF
TRBV7-2	.	.	TRBJ1-3	TGTGCCAGCAGCGAAGGCCTGGGAAACACCATATATTTT	CASSEGLGNTIYF
TRBV20-1	TRBD2	few	TRBJ2-7	TGCAGTGCTAGAGACCGACTAGCGCCAAACTACGAGCAGTACTTC	CSARDRLAPNYEQYF
TRBV20-1	.	.	TRBJ2-7	TGCAGTGCTAGAGGCTACGAGACAGGCGCCTACAAGCAGTACTTC	CSARGYETGAYKQYF
TRBV28	TRBD2	.	TRBJ2-5	TGTGCCAGCAGTTCACTAACTAGCGGCCGCCAAGAGACCCAGTACTTC	CASSSLTSGRQETQYF
TRBV11-3	TRBD2	.	TRBJ2-3	TGTGCCAGCAGCCTGGGTAGCGGGAAATCCCCAGATACGCAGTATTTT	CASSLGSGKSPDTQYF
TRBV20-1	.	few	TRBJ2-3	TGCAGTGCTAGGGGGTTAGCAAGCACAGATACGCAGTATTTT	CSARGLASTDTQYF
TRBV2	.	few	TRBJ2-1	TGTGCCAGCAGTGAACAGGATTGGGGACAGTTCTTC	CASSEQDWGQFF
TRBV10-2	.	.	TRBJ1-6	TGCGCCAGCACGGCATATAATTCACCCCTCCACTTT	CASTAYNSPLHF
TRBV5-4	.	few	TRBJ2-1	TGTGCCAGCAGCTTGTCCGGGACTCGATACAATGAGCAGTTCTTC	CASSLSGTRYNEQFF
TRBV20-1	TRBD2	.	TRBJ2-3	TGCAGTGCTAGAGACCCTTCGGGACTAGCGGGGGGCACAGATACGCAGTATTTT	CSARDPSGLAGGTDTQYF
TRBV5-1	.	.	TRBJ2-3	TGCGCCAGCATCCCGGGACGGAACACAGATACGCAGTATTTT	CASIPGRNTDTQYF
TRBV10-1	.	once	TRBJ2-5	TGCGCCAGCAGTGAGAGGGGCCTCCGATCCGAGACCCAGTACTTC	CASSERGLRSETQYF
TRBV7-9	.	.	TRBJ1-4	TGTGCCAGCAGCTTACGGCAGGGAGGTCGATTTGCGGAAAAACTGTTTTTT	CASSLRQGGRFAEKLFF
TRBV10-2	.	.	TRBJ2-3	TGCGCCAGCAGTGGCCAGGGGGATACGCAGTATTTT	CASSGQGDTQYF
TRBV5-1	TRBD2	few	TRBJ2-3	TGCGCCAGTGATAGCGGGATTGCAGATACGCAGTATTTT	CASDSGIADTQYF
TRBV4-3	.	.	TRBJ1-4	TGCGCCAGCAGCCCCCAAACTGGGACCAAAACCGAAAAACTGTTTTTT	CASSPQTGTKTEKLFF
TRBV29-1	.	.	TRBJ2-1	TGCAGCGTCGGGACAACGTTCTCCTACAATGAGCAGTTCTTC	CSVGTTFSYNEQFF
TRBV19	TRBD1	.	TRBJ1-5	TGTGCCAGTAGTATTCGAAACCTTTTTGCCGGGACAGGGTCGGATCAGCCCCAGCATTTT	CASSIRNLFAGTGSDQPQHF
TRBV2	.	few	TRBJ2-2	TGTGCCAGCACTCGACTTCATTCGAACACCGGGGAGCTGTTTTTT	CASTRLHSNTGELFF
TRBV6-5	.	.	TRBJ2-5	TGTGCCAGCAGTTACGACGGAGGGACTCCAGAGACCCAGTACTTC	CASSYDGGTPETQYF
TRBV12-3/TRBV12-4	.	.	TRBJ2-3	TGTGCCAGCAGTTTAGAAGTAGGGCTTTCCACAGATACGCAGTATTTT	CASSLEVGLSTDTQYF
TRBV12-3/TRBV12-4	.	.	TRBJ2-3	TGTGCCAGCAGTTACCTCCCCACAGATACGCAGTATTTT	CASSYLPTDTQYF
TRBV7-8	.	few	TRBJ2-3	TGTGCCAGCAGCTTAGGCTATTCCGGCCTAACAGATACGCAGTATTTT	CASSLGYSGLTDTQYF